This T cell receptor beta chain was captured by sequencing in a study of blood T cell repertoires in COVID-19. The repertoire was sequenced with immunoSEQ multiplex PCR; TCRdb's copy has only in-frame clones and lacks some. The sample yields roughly 150,000 clones, approximately 88% seen once. The CDR3 length is 14 residues. Trimming pared 5 bases from V and 3 bases from J, leaving 13 bases between. Germline V gene lookup returns CDR1 LNHDA and CDR2 SQIVND (reference sequence). Sequenced input: PBMCs or T cells enriched from blood (not recorded which). This clonotype originated in a man in his 70s who had been exposed to COVID-19. The chain employs TRBV19 and TRBJ1-2; perhaps TRBD1 as D (6 bases). The CDR3 DNA follows: TGTGCCAGTAGTCCCCGACAGGATTACTATGGCTACACCTTC. Residues: CASSPRQDYYGYTF.